The 25 T cell receptor beta chains listed next were all sequenced from one sample in a study of CD8+CD57+ T cells in acquired aplastic anemia. It was genomic DNA that served as the template for profiling TCR beta VDJ and CDR3. TCRdb re-called the reads through MiXCR, storing one row per CDR3 protein. The table records 250,000 to 350,000 distinct CDR3 sequences, 55% to 60% of them present only once. Sequencing input: sorted CD4+, CD8+, or CD8+CD57+ T cells (not recorded which) from PBMCs. Every receptor here comes from a human donor with severe aplastic anemia or a healthy control (not recorded which).

The genes are TRBV7-9 and TRBJ2-7; 7 bases align to TRBD1. This CDR3 comprises 14 residues. Germline CDR1 and CDR2: SEHNR and FQNEAQ (reference sequence). J gave up 3 bases and V 5 bases, and 7 bases lay outside the gene matches. The CDR3 DNA reads TGTGCCAGCAGCAAAACAGGGGTCTTCTACGAGCAGTACTTC. Its protein product is CASSKTGVFYEQYF.

In this sample, this clonotype turned up a few times. A much larger clone differs from this one at a single base, so this may be a read error. CDR3 DNA: TGTGCCAGCAGTTGCTCGAAGATCTCGTTGGATGAGCAGTTCTTC. Translation gives CASSCSKISLDEQFF. The chain carries TRBV6-5 and TRBJ2-1; D remains ambiguous. V was trimmed by 4 bases and J by 8 bases, leaving 18 bases between them. The CDR3 has 15 residues. Germline-derived CDR1 and CDR2 are MNHEY and SVGAGI.

The rearrangement links TRBV7-2 to TRBJ2-3; 10 nucleotides match TRBD2. Unmatched junction bases numbered 20, after V lost 4 bases and J lost 7 bases. Germline CDR1 reads SGHTA; CDR2 reads FQGNSA. This CDR3 is built from 19 residues. The CDR3 spells CASSSTPGAASGGEYTQYF. Written as DNA, the CDR3 is TGTGCCAGCAGCTCTACCCCGGGGGCGGCTAGCGGGGGCGAATATACGCAGTATTTT.

This clonotype has more than one count but fewer than ten. This chain links TRBV2 with TRBJ2-7, with 9 positions matching TRBD1. The germline V gene has CDR1 SNHLY and CDR2 FYNNEI. The trim removed 4 bases at V and 6 bases at J, leaving 7 bases unmatched. The CDR3 has 14 amino acids. CDR3 in amino acids: CASSAGQGVSEQYF. Here the CDR3 DNA reads TGTGCCAGCAGTGCGGGACAGGGAGTGAGCGAGCAGTACTTC.

V usage is TRBV20-1 and J usage is TRBJ2-7; 7 bases are a match to TRBD2. CDR3 length equals 15 residues. V trimming: 0 bases; J trimming: 2 bases; junction bases outside the gene matches: 7. Germline V gives CDR1 DFQATT, CDR2 SNEGSKA (reference sequence). The CDR3 nucleotides are TGCAGTGCTAGAGATTATACGGGGACTACCTACGAGCAGTACTTC. Encoded protein: CSARDYTGTTYEQYF.

This chain uses TRBV9 with TRBJ2-3, with D tentatively TRBD2 (7 bases). The CDR3 contains 14 residues. V shed 7 bases and J shed 5 bases, with 17 bases lying between them. From germline, CDR1 is SGDLS and CDR2 YYNGEE. The CDR3 spells CASEGGETGDTQYF. The CDR3 nucleotides are TGTGCCAGCGAGGGGGGGGAGACGGGAGATACGCAGTATTTT.

This clonotype showed up many times. This chain uses TRBV7-9 with TRBJ1-1; D perhaps matches TRBD1 (5 bases). Germline V gene sequence: CDR1 SEHNR, CDR2 FQNEAQ (reference sequence). Trimming left V 5 bases short and J 1 base short, with 8 bases between. This CDR3 has 13 amino acids. DNA of the CDR3: TGTGCCAGCAGCGTGACAGCGAACACTGAAGCTTTCTTT. Protein product: CASSVTANTEAFF.

The CDR3 bases are TGTGCCAGCAGCTTAGTCGGGCGGTGGGAAGCTTTCTTT. Its translation is CASSLVGRWEAFF. The rearrangement joins TRBV7-2 to TRBJ1-1, with unresolved D. Trimming stripped 1 base from V and 8 bases from J, with 11 bases between. Germline V gene lookup returns CDR1 SGHTA and CDR2 FQGNSA. This CDR3 has 13 amino acids.

This clonotype was seen at least ten times. The V and J genes are TRBV30 and TRBJ1-1, with TRBD1 as a possible D gene (5 bases). Trimming removed 0 bases from V and 8 bases from J, with 7 bases in between. Germline values: CDR1 GTSNPN, CDR2 SVGIG (reference sequence). The CDR3 contains 11 residues. The DNA of the CDR3 is TGTGCCTGGAGTGTGCGACAGGAAGCTTTCTTT. Protein sequence: CAWSVRQEAFF.

The chain couples TRBV28 to TRBJ2-7, with 7 bases matching TRBD2. The CDR3 has 14 amino acids. Looked up from germline, CDR1 is MDHEN and CDR2 is SYDVKM. Trimming cost V 1 base and J 4 bases; bases outside gene matches: 4. Here the CDR3 reads CASSLSPGGYEQYF. The CDR3 DNA sequence: TGTGCCAGCAGTTTATCTCCGGGGGGATACGAGCAGTACTTC. Supplemented by reference TRBV28 and TRBJ2-7, the full variable domain reads DVKVTQSSRYLVKRTGEKVFLECVQDMDHENMFWYRQDPGLGLRLIYFSYDVKMKEKGDIPEGYSVSREKKERFSLILESASTNQTSMYLCASSLSPGGYEQYFGPGTRLTVT.

This clonotype was detected ten times or more. The chain is built from TRBV7-6 and TRBJ2-3; D call uncertain. The CDR3 sequence is 12 residues long. V gave up 6 bases and J gave up 1 base, with 5 bases separating them. Germline V lookup: CDR1 SGHVS, CDR2 FNYEAQ. CDR3 DNA sequence: TGTGCCAGCAGTGGAGGCACAGATACGCAGTATTTT. It translates to CASSGGTDTQYF.

At least ten counts were recorded for this clonotype. The genes are TRBV12-3 or TRBV12-4 and TRBJ1-1, with unresolved D. Deletions cut 6 bases from V and 11 bases from J, with 16 bases between. The CDR3 runs 12 residues. The CDR3 loop reads CASSPSRTRAFF. The DNA of the CDR3 is TGTGCCAGCAGCCCCTCGCGCACCCGGGCTTTCTTT.

Regarding this clonotype: This may come from a read error, since a much larger clone is one base off. J is TRBJ1-3 and V is TRBV2; TRBD1 matches at 10 bases. The germline CDR1 and CDR2 sequences are SNHLY and FYNNEI. This CDR3 is built from 15 residues. Trimming cost V 4 bases and J 2 bases; bases outside gene matches: 2. CDR3 sequence: CASSVGTGAGNTIYF. The CDR3 bases are TGTGCCAGCAGTGTTGGGACAGGGGCTGGAAACACCATATATTTT.

The chain joins TRBV15 to TRBJ2-7, with a possible D match to TRBD1 (6 bases). Germline assignment: CDR1 LNHNV and CDR2 YYDKDF (reference sequence). V was trimmed by 0 bases and J by 3 bases, leaving 9 bases between them. CDR3 size: 14 residues. In DNA, the CDR3 is TGTGCCACCAGCAGAGAGCAGGGGAGCTACGAGCAGTACTTC. Its translation is CATSREQGSYEQYF.

The chain uses TRBV7-3 and TRBJ2-4; D may be TRBD2 (6 bases). V lost 2 bases to trimming and J lost 4 bases, with 9 bases between them. In germline, CDR1 is SGHTA, CDR2 FQGTGA. The CDR3 has 14 residues. CDR3 sequence: CASSLLGLKNIQYF. The DNA for the CDR3 is TGTGCCAGCAGCTTACTTGGACTAAAAAACATTCAGTACTTC. Full variable domain (rest looked up from reference TRBV7-3 and TRBJ2-4): GAGVSQTPSNKVTEKGKYVELRCDPISGHTALYWYRQSLGQGPEFLIYFQGTGAADDSGLPNDRFFAVRPEGSVSTLKIQRTERGDSAVYLCASSLLGLKNIQYFGAGTRLSVL.

The chain recombines TRBV7-6 with TRBJ2-7; D possibly corresponds to TRBD2 (5 bases). Germline V gene lookup returns CDR1 SGHVS and CDR2 FNYEAQ. Trimming took 7 bases from V and 3 from J, leaving 16 bases between them. The CDR3 length is 14 residues. In nucleotides, the CDR3 is TGTGCCAGCACTCCGAAGGACTGGAACTACGAGCAGTACTTC. Its translation is CASTPKDWNYEQYF.

V is TRBV7-2 and J is TRBJ1-5; the D is unclear. Germline V lookup: CDR1 SGHTA, CDR2 FQGNSA. V was trimmed by 5 bases and J by 3 bases, leaving 11 bases between them. The CDR3 consists of 14 residues. The DNA for the CDR3 is TGTGCCAGCAGCCAACAGAGGGACAATCAGCCCCAGCATTTT. Translating gives CASSQQRDNQPQHF.

This rearrangement joins TRBV2 to TRBJ2-2, with D possibly TRBD1 on 6 matching bases. The germline CDR1 and CDR2 sequences are SNHLY and FYNNEI. V lost 7 bases and J 3 bases, leaving 15 bases between the germline ends. This CDR3 spans 15 amino acids. CDR3 sequence: CASIETGWDTGELFF. The CDR3 region has the DNA TGTGCCAGCATAGAGACAGGATGGGACACCGGGGAGCTGTTTTTT.

The rearrangement joins TRBV19 to TRBJ2-7; D might be TRBD2 (6 bases). The CDR3 runs 15 residues. Germline V gene lookup returns CDR1 LNHDA and CDR2 SQIVND (reference sequence). V dropped 3 bases and J dropped 2 bases, with 14 bases sitting between them. The CDR3 DNA reads TGTGCCAGTAGTATGACGCTAGCGAGACCCTACGAGCAGTACTTC. Its protein is CASSMTLARPYEQYF.

The rearrangement links TRBV20-1 to TRBJ2-7, with D perhaps being TRBD1 or TRBD2 (5 bases each). The CDR3 loop spans 14 amino acids. The V and J ends lost 0 bases and 3 bases respectively, with 12 bases between them. Germline assignment: CDR1 DFQATT and CDR2 SNEGSKA (reference sequence). This CDR3 is CSARDPRESYEQYF. The CDR3 DNA reads TGCAGTGCTAGAGATCCCAGGGAGAGCTACGAGCAGTACTTC.

The V gene is TRBV4-1, the J gene TRBJ2-3; D is perhaps TRBD1 or TRBD2 (5 bases each). Germline V gene data show CDR1 as MGHRA and CDR2 as YSYEKL. Trimming pared 1 base from V and 7 bases from J, leaving 9 bases between. The CDR3 extends over 13 amino acids. The CDR3 here is CASSQGGSYTQYF. CDR3 coding DNA: TGCGCCAGCAGCCAAGGGGGGTCGTATACGCAGTATTTT.

The chain couples TRBV20-1 to TRBJ2-7; no clear D gene. The CDR3 has 13 residues. V was pared by 3 bases and J by 2 bases, with 11 bases between. Per germline, CDR1 DFQATT and CDR2 SNEGSKA (reference sequence). The CDR3 protein is CSASGQVPYEQYF. The CDR3 DNA reads as TGCAGTGCTAGTGGGCAGGTTCCCTACGAGCAGTACTTC.

Worth noting for this clonotype: This may be a read error, as it is one base from a much larger clone. This sequence joins TRBV18 and TRBJ2-7, with unresolved D. The CDR3 is made up of 9 amino acids. Germline loops: CDR1 KGHSH, CDR2 LQKENI. The CDR3 is CVSLKRRYF. The DNA for the CDR3 is TGTGTCAGCTTGAAAAGGCGGTACTTC.

This rearrangement joins TRBV19 to TRBJ1-6; tentatively, D is TRBD1 (5 bases). Trimming left V 6 bases short and J 7 bases short, with 13 bases between. This CDR3 contains 14 residues. CDR1 LNHDA and CDR2 SQIVND come from the germline V gene (reference sequence). CDR3 bases: TGTGCCAGTAGACTACAGGTAGAAAATTCACCCCTCCACTTT. Translation gives CASRLQVENSPLHF.

The table lists this clonotype with many counts. The chain carries TRBV20-1 and TRBJ2-7, with 8 bases lining up with TRBD1. With V trimmed by 0 bases and J by 5 bases, 9 bases remained unmatched. The CDR3 consists of 15 residues. The germline V gene encodes CDR1 DFQATT and CDR2 SNEGSKA (reference sequence). The CDR3 here is CSARDPAGGTDEQYF. The CDR3 bases are TGCAGTGCTAGAGATCCGGCAGGGGGCACCGACGAGCAGTACTTC.